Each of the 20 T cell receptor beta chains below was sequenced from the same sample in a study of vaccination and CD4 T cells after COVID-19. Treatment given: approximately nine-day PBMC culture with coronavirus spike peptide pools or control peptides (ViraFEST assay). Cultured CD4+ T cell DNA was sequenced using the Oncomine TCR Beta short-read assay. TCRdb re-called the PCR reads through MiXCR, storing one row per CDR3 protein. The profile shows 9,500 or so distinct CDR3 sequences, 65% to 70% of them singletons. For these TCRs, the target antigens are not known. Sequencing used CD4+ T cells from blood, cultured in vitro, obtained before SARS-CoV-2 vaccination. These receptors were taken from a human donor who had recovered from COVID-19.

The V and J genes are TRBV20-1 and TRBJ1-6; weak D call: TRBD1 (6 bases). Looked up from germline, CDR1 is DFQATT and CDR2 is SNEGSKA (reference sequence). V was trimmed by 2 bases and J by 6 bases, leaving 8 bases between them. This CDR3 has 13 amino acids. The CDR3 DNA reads TGCAGTGCTAGAAAGGACAGTAATTCACCCCTCCACTTT. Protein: CSARKDSNSPLHF.

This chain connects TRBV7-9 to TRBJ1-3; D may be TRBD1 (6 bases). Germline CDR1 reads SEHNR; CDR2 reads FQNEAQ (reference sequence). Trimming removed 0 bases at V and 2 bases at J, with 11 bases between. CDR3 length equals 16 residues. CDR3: CASSLARGGAGNTIYF. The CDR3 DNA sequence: TGTGCCAGCAGCTTAGCCAGGGGCGGCGCTGGAAACACCATATATTTT.

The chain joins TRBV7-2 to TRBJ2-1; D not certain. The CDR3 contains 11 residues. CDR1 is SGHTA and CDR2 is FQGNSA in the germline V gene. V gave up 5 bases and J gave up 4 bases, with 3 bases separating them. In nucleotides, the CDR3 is TGTGCCAGCAGCCCTTACAATGAGCAGTTCTTC. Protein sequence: CASSPYNEQFF.

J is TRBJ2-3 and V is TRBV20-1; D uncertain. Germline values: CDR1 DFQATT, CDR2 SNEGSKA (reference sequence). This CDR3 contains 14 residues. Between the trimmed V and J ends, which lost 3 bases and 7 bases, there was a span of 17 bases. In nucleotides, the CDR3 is TGCAGTGCTAGCGGCCTGGCCGATCAGTATACGCAGTATTTT. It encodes CSASGLADQYTQYF.

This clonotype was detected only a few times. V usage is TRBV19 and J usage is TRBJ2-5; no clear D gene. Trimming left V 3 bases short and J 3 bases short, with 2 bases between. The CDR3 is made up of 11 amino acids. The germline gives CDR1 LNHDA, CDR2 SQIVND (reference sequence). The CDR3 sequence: CASSIEETQYF. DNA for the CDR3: TGTGCCAGTAGTATCGAAGAGACCCAGTACTTC.

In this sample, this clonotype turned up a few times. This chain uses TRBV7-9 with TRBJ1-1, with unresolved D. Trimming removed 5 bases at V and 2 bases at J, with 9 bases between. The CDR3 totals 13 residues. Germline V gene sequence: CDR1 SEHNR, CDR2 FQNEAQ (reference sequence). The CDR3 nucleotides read TGTGCCAGCAGCGCGACAAGTAACACTGAAGCTTTCTTT. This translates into CASSATSNTEAFF.

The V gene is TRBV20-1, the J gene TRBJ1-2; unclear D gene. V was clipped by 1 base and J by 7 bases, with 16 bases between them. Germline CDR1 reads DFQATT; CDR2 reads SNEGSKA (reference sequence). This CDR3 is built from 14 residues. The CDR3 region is CSARADFPRGGYTF. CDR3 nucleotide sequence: TGCAGTGCTAGAGCGGACTTCCCACGGGGTGGCTACACCTTC.

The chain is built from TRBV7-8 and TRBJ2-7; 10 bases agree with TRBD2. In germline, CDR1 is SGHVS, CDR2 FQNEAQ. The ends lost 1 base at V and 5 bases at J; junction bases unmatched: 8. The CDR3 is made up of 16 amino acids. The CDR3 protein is CASSLVWTSGGHEQYF. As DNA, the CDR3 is TGTGCCAGCAGCTTAGTCTGGACTAGCGGAGGTCACGAGCAGTACTTC.

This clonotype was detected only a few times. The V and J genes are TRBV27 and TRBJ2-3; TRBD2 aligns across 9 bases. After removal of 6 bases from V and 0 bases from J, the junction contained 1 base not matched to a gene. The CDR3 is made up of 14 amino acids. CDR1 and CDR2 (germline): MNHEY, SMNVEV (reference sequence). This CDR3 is CASRLAGSTDTQYF. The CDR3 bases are TGTGCCAGCAGGCTAGCGGGGAGCACAGATACGCAGTATTTT.

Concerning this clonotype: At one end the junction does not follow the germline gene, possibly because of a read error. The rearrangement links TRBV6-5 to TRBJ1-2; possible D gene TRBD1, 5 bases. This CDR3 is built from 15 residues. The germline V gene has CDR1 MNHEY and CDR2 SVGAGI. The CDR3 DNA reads TGTGCCAGCAGTTCCCTGGGGCAGGGTAGCCATGGTTACACCTTC. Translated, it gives CASSSLGQGSHGYTF.

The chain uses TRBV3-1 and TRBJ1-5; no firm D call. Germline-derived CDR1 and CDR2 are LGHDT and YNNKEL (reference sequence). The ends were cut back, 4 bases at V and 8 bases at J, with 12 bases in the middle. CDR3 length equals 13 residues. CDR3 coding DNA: TGTGCCAGCAGCCCCACCTTAACCGAGCCCCAGCATTTT. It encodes CASSPTLTEPQHF.

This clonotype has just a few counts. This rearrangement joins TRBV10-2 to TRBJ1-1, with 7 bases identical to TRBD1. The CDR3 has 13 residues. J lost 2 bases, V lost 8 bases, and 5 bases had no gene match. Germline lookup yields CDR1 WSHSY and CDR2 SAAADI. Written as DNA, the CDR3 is TGCGCCAGCCAGGACAGGCGAAACACTGAAGCTTTCTTT. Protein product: CASQDRRNTEAFF.

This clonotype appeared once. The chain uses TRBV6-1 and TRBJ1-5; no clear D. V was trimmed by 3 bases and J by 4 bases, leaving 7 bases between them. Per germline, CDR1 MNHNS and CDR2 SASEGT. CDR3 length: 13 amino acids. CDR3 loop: CASSEVRNQPQHF. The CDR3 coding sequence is TGTGCCAGCAGTGAGGTTAGGAATCAGCCCCAGCATTTT.

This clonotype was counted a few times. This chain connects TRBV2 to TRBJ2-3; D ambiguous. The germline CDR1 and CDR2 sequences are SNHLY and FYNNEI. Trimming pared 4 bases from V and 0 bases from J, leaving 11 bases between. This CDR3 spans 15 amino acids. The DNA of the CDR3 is TGTGCCAGCAGTGCGGGTACCCTAAGCACAGATACGCAGTATTTT. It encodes CASSAGTLSTDTQYF.

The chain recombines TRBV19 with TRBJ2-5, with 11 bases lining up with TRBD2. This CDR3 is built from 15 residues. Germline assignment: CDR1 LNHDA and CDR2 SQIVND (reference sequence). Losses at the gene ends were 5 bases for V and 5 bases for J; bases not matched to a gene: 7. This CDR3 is CASSRRTSGLETQYF. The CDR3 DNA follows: TGTGCCAGTAGTCGCCGGACTAGCGGGCTGGAGACCCAGTACTTC.

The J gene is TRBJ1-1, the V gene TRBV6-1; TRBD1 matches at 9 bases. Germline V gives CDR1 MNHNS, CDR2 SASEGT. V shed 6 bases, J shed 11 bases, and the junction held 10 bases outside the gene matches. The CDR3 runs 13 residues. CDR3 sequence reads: CASRRGQGGRAFF. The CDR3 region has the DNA TGTGCCAGCAGGCGGGGACAGGGCGGGCGCGCTTTCTTT.

CDR3 bases: TGTGCCAGCAGCTTATTGGGGCGAACGGAGGAGACCCAGTACTTC. It specifies CASSLLGRTEETQYF. The chain employs TRBV7-2 and TRBJ2-5; D is possibly TRBD1 (5 bases). This CDR3 comprises 15 residues. Germline V gene sequence: CDR1 SGHTA, CDR2 FQGNSA. Trimming shortened V by 2 bases and J by 5 bases, and 15 bases separated the two germline ends.

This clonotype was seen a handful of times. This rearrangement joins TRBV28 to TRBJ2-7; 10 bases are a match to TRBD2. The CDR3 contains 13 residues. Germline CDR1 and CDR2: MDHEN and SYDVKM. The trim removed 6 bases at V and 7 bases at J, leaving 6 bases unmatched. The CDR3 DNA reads TGTGCCAGCAGGGCTAGCGGGAGTTATGAGCAGTACTTC. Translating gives CASRASGSYEQYF. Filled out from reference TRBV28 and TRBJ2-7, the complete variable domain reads DVKVTQSSRYLVKRTGEKVFLECVQDMDHENMFWYRQDPGLGLRLIYFSYDVKMKEKGDIPEGYSVSREKKERFSLILESASTNQTSMYLCASRASGSYEQYFGPGTRLTVT.

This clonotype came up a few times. CDR3 region: CASSIRVGDYTEAFF. The CDR3 bases are TGTGCCAGTAGTATACGGGTGGGGGATTACACTGAAGCTTTCTTT. This chain connects TRBV19 to TRBJ1-1, with D perhaps TRBD1 (5 bases). Between the trimmed V and J ends, which lost 2 bases and 3 bases, there was a span of 13 bases. The CDR3 runs to 15 residues. CDR1 and CDR2 from the germline V gene are LNHDA and SQIVND (reference sequence).

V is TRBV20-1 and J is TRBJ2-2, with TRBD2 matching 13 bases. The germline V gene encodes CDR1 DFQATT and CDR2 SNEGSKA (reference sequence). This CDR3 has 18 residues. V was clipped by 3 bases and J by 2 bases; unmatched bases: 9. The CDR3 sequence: CSASPGTSGIGNTGELFF. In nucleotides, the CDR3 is TGCAGTGCTAGCCCCGGGACTAGCGGGATAGGCAACACCGGGGAGCTGTTTTTT.